One and the same sample provided the 18 T cell receptor beta chains below, sequenced in a study of shared clonotypes between healthy human individuals. In the naive CD8 group, cells lacked CD45RO and were positively selected for CCR7, so terminally differentiated effector memory CD45RA+ cells were left out. Data came from immunoSEQ multiplex PCR; TCRdb stores just in-frame clones and leaves some out. The data contain about 590,000 clones, roughly 95% of them singletons. Sequenced sample: naive CD8+ T cells sorted from blood. These receptors were obtained from a woman in her twenties or thirties in good health.

CDR3 in DNA: TGTGCCAGCAGTTACTTGATTCACCCGGGGACTGAAGCTTTCTTT. It is translated as CASSYLIHPGTEAFF. The chain has TRBV6-6 and TRBJ1-1, with D hard to call. V shed 1 base and J shed 5 bases, with 14 bases lying between them. Germline V lookup: CDR1 MNHNY, CDR2 SVGAGI (reference sequence). This CDR3 has 15 amino acids.

J is TRBJ2-3 and V is TRBV2, with 9 bases fitting TRBD2. V was clipped by 11 bases and J by 3 bases; unmatched bases: 6. The germline V gene has CDR1 SNHLY and CDR2 FYNNEI. This CDR3 region has 13 residues. CDR3 nucleotide sequence: TGTGCCGAGGGACTAGCATTAACAGATACGCAGTATTTT. Translation: CAEGLALTDTQYF.

The chain links TRBV7-9 to TRBJ2-5; 12 nucleotides agree with TRBD2. The CDR3 consists of 16 residues. Trimming at V came to 1 base and at J to 4 bases, leaving 4 bases not matched to a gene. Germline CDR1 is SEHNR and CDR2 is FQNEAQ (reference sequence). CDR3 nucleotide sequence: TGTGCCAGCAGCTTAGGACTAGCGGGAGTAACAGAGACCCAGTACTTC. Its protein is CASSLGLAGVTETQYF.

The chain combines TRBV5-1 with TRBJ2-5, with D tentatively TRBD2 (5 bases). Between the trimmed V and J ends, which lost 5 bases and 1 base, there was a span of 15 bases. Germline CDR1 SGHRS, CDR2 YFSETQ. The CDR3 runs 15 residues. The CDR3 DNA sequence: TGCGCCAGCAGTGTGGGAGAAGCGGTCCAAGAGACCCAGTACTTC. Its protein is CASSVGEAVQETQYF.

Turning to this clone: Other nucleotide sequences from this sample produce the same CDR3. The chain uses TRBV27 and TRBJ2-3; either TRBD1 or TRBD2 may supply D (5 bases each). Trimming stripped 4 bases from V and 1 base from J, with 9 bases between. Germline lookup yields CDR1 MNHEY and CDR2 SMNVEV (reference sequence). The CDR3 is 14 amino acids. In nucleotides, the CDR3 is TGTGCCAGCAGTTCTGGGGGAGGCACAGATACGCAGTATTTT. It codes for CASSSGGGTDTQYF.

The gene calls are TRBV27 and TRBJ1-2, with D perhaps matching TRBD1 (6 bases). CDR1 and CDR2 from the germline V gene are MNHEY and SMNVEV (reference sequence). The CDR3 contains 14 residues. V was cut by 10 bases and J by 2 bases, with 17 bases left in between. CDR3 in amino acids: CATLGGGANYGYTF. In DNA, the CDR3 is TGTGCCACCCTTGGCGGGGGGGCCAACTATGGCTACACCTTC.

The chain uses TRBV5-6 and TRBJ2-7; no clear D gene. Germline V gene sequence: CDR1 SGHDT, CDR2 YYEEEE. The CDR3 totals 15 residues. V was cut by 1 base and J by 0 bases, with 11 bases left in between. CDR3 DNA: TGTGCCAGCAGCTTGTATTCCAGGCCCTCCTACGAGCAGTACTTC. It yields the protein CASSLYSRPSYEQYF.

This clone has just one count. V and J are TRBV27 and TRBJ1-5; tentatively, D is TRBD1 (6 bases). CDR1 is MNHEY and CDR2 is SMNVEV in the germline V gene (reference sequence). Trimming cost V 1 base and J 4 bases, with 23 bases left between them. This CDR3 contains 19 residues. The CDR3 DNA reads as TGTGCCAGCAGTTTATTCGGAGGGACAAGACTGTCCCGAAATCAGCCCCAGCATTTT. Protein sequence: CASSLFGGTRLSRNQPQHF.

The chain carries TRBV10-3 and TRBJ2-5; D not resolved. Judging by the DNA end, TRBJ2-7 fits better; the J call may be wrong. CDR3 size: 12 residues. Germline CDR1 ENHRY, CDR2 SYGVKD. CDR3 sequence reads: CAISESGDEQYF. CDR3 sequence (DNA): TGTGCCATCAGTGAGTCTGGAGACGAGCAGTACTTC.

The V and J genes are TRBV4-1 and TRBJ2-5, with D possibly TRBD1 on 6 matching bases. This CDR3 spans 13 amino acids. The V end was cut by 4 bases, the J end by 4 bases, with 10 bases between. In germline, CDR1 is MGHRA, CDR2 YSYEKL. CDR3 region: CASSPARGETQYF. CDR3 in DNA: TGCGCCAGCAGCCCAGCCAGGGGAGAGACCCAGTACTTC.

V and J are TRBV7-9 and TRBJ2-5; D is ambiguous. With the DNA end fitting TRBJ2-7 better, the J assignment may be wrong. The CDR3 has 14 residues. Looked up from germline, CDR1 is SEHNR and CDR2 is FQNEAQ (reference sequence). DNA for the CDR3: TGTGCCAGCAGCTTATTGAGGTCCCCCTACGAGCAGTACTTC. It yields the protein CASSLLRSPYEQYF.

This clone came up once. CDR3 nucleotide sequence: TGTGCCAGCCAAAGAGGTACTGAAGCTTTCTTT. It encodes CASQRGTEAFF. The chain employs TRBV19 and TRBJ1-1; D is ambiguous. Germline loops: CDR1 LNHDA, CDR2 SQIVND (reference sequence). V lost 9 bases and J lost 5, with 10 bases in between. The CDR3 is 11 residues long.

A single count supports this clone. The chain joins TRBV16 to TRBJ1-4, with a tentative D call TRBD1 (6 bases). Deletions cut 7 bases from V and 8 bases from J, with 14 bases between. CDR3 length: 13 amino acids. Germline V gene sequence: CDR1 KGHSY, CDR2 FQNENV. CDR3 protein: CASTPGGGEKLFF. CDR3 in DNA: TGTGCCAGCACCCCGGGGGGGGGCGAAAAACTGTTTTTT.

CDR3 loop: CASTVFYYGYTF. The CDR3 DNA reads TGCGCCAGCACCGTCTTCTACTATGGCTACACCTTC. The chain recombines TRBV10-2 with TRBJ1-2, with D uncertain. V was trimmed by 7 bases and J by 3 bases, leaving 9 bases between them. Germline V gene lookup returns CDR1 WSHSY and CDR2 SAAADI. This CDR3 has 12 residues.

V usage is TRBV29-1 and J usage is TRBJ1-2; D is perhaps TRBD1 (6 bases). CDR1 and CDR2 from the germline V gene are SQVTM and ANQGSEA. CDR3 length: 18 residues. V lost 7 bases, J lost 3 bases, and 30 bases lay in between. DNA for the CDR3: TGCAGCGGGGGCCCGCAGCCTTTGGACAGCTCAGTAGACTATGGCTACACCTTC. Translation gives CSGGPQPLDSSVDYGYTF.

Regarding this clone: Other DNA sequences in the sample encode the same CDR3. The V and J genes are TRBV27 and TRBJ2-7; TRBD1 might be the D (6 bases). Trimming removed 8 bases from V and 0 bases from J, with 11 bases in between. CDR1 and CDR2 (germline): MNHEY, SMNVEV (reference sequence). CDR3 length: 13 residues. The CDR3 is CASGRQASYEQYF. In nucleotides, the CDR3 is TGTGCCAGCGGCAGACAGGCCTCCTACGAGCAGTACTTC.

This clone has a single count. The rearrangement links TRBV6-6 to TRBJ1-5; 7 positions agree with TRBD1. Trimming took 6 bases from V and 5 from J; bases not matched to a gene: 7. The CDR3 runs 14 residues. The V gene's germline CDR1 is MNHNY and CDR2 SVGAGI (reference sequence). The CDR3 coding sequence is TGTGCCAGCAGATTGACAGGGAGTGATCAGCCCCAGCATTTT. This encodes CASRLTGSDQPQHF.

The chain employs TRBV11-3 and TRBJ2-2; D gene ambiguous. Trimming removed 5 bases at V and 1 base at J, with 11 bases between. Germline loops: CDR1 SGHNT, CDR2 YENEEA. This CDR3 has 15 residues. The CDR3 sequence: CASSPTRGNTGELFF. CDR3 in DNA: TGTGCCAGCAGCCCCACCAGAGGGAACACCGGGGAGCTGTTTTTT.